This note documents a single T cell receptor beta chain sequence. In the PCR, 60 Vbeta and 13 Jbeta primers were used. Produced via immunoSEQ multiplex PCR; TCRdb's table is partial and in-frame only. The sample holds 180,000 or so clones; 70% to 80% are singletons and the top ten take roughly 3.7%. V dropped 5 bases and J dropped 2; count of bases not matched to a gene: 4. The CDR3 totals 15 residues. CDR1 and CDR2 (germline): SGHKS, YYEKEE (reference sequence). The data belong to a study of cytomegalovirus exposure and HLA in healthy donors. The sequence was obtained from a woman aged 60 to 75 in good health and CMV-seropositive. This chain joins TRBV5-5 and TRBJ2-6; TRBD1 matches 7 bases. What was sequenced was PBMCs. The CDR3 sequence: CASRPDRAGANVLTF. CDR3 nucleotide sequence: TGTGCCAGCAGACCCGACAGGGCTGGGGCCAACGTCCTGACTTTC.